Below, 13 T cell receptor beta chains from the same sample are listed, as sequenced in a study of blood T cell repertoires in COVID-19. The assay was immunoSEQ multiplex PCR, and TCRdb's table has in-frame clones only and misses some. The table shows roughly 110,000 clones, with less than 90% occurring only once. Sequences were obtained from peripheral blood. These receptors were obtained from a human donor in a cohort sampled during active COVID-19.

The chain combines TRBV5-5 with TRBJ2-1, with 11 bases matching TRBD2. V was pared by 4 bases and J by 0 bases, with 12 bases of the junction left unmatched. CDR1 is SGHKS, CDR2 YYEKEE, per germline (reference sequence). This CDR3 comprises 19 residues. CDR3 loop: CASSLRLAGTLLSYNEQFF. CDR3 bases: TGTGCCAGCAGCCTACGACTAGCGGGAACCCTTCTCTCCTACAATGAGCAGTTCTTC.

The chain is built from TRBV5-6 and TRBJ2-7; D is undetermined. Germline V lookup: CDR1 SGHDT, CDR2 YYEEEE. V gave up 4 bases and J gave up 6 bases, with 8 bases separating them. CDR3 length equals 11 residues. The CDR3, as DNA: TGTGCCAGCAGCCAACTTCTCGAGCAGTACTTC. Its protein is CASSQLLEQYF.

V usage is TRBV10-3 and J usage is TRBJ1-3; D remains unclear. The V gene lost 5 bases and the J gene lost 1 base, with 15 bases spanning the gap. Germline V gene data show CDR1 as ENHRY and CDR2 as SYGVKD. There are 16 residues in the CDR3. The CDR3 loop is CAISNGVRWSGNTIYF. DNA for the CDR3: TGTGCCATCAGTAACGGAGTTCGTTGGTCTGGAAACACCATATATTTT.

The chain combines TRBV28 with TRBJ2-7; 7 positions match TRBD1. CDR3 size: 13 residues. The germline V gene has CDR1 MDHEN and CDR2 SYDVKM. V shed 2 bases, J shed 11 bases, and the junction held 9 bases outside the gene matches. CDR3 sequence (DNA): TGTGCCAGCAGTTTAGCAGCTCAGGGGGAGAAGTACTTC. This gives the protein CASSLAAQGEKYF.

This chain connects TRBV5-1 to TRBJ2-7; 9 bases are shared with TRBD1. Germline values: CDR1 SGHRS, CDR2 YFSETQ. After removal of 4 bases from V and 1 base from J, the junction contained 3 bases not matched to a gene. This CDR3 has 14 residues. CDR3 coding DNA: TGCGCCAGCAGCGGACAGGGGTTGTCCTACGAGCAGTACTTC. Its protein product is CASSGQGLSYEQYF.

This clone was detected many times. The rearrangement links TRBV14 to TRBJ1-1; TRBD1 matches at 7 bases. Germline V gene sequence: CDR1 SGHDN, CDR2 FVKESK. This CDR3 contains 13 residues. J gave up 11 bases and V 2 bases, and 8 bases lay outside the gene matches. The CDR3 protein is CASSQSPGGNAFF. CDR3 in DNA: TGTGCCAGCAGCCAATCTCCAGGGGGGAATGCTTTCTTT.

The J gene is TRBJ2-7, the V gene TRBV5-8, with 7 bases matching TRBD2. Germline values: CDR1 SGHTS, CDR2 YDEGEE. Germline trimming cut 4 bases from V and 2 bases from J; bases unmatched to any gene: 9. The CDR3 sequence is 15 residues long. As DNA, the CDR3 is TGTGCCAGCAGCCCCCCCCTGGGAGGGACCTACGAGCAGTACTTC. It translates to CASSPPLGGTYEQYF.

The chain joins TRBV28 to TRBJ2-7; 12 nucleotides agree with TRBD2. The CDR3 has 16 residues. Trimming cost V 5 bases and J 4 bases; bases outside gene matches: 9. The germline V gene encodes CDR1 MDHEN and CDR2 SYDVKM. The CDR3 sequence is CASSTPSGRGFYEQYF. As DNA, the CDR3 is TGTGCCAGCAGTACACCTAGCGGGAGGGGTTTTTACGAGCAGTACTTC.

CDR3 bases: TGTGCCAGCATACAGGACAGGAACACAGATACGCAGTATTTT. Protein sequence: CASIQDRNTDTQYF. This sequence joins TRBV7-9 and TRBJ2-3, with TRBD1 matching 7 bases. From germline, CDR1 is SEHNR and CDR2 FQNEAQ (reference sequence). Trimming removed 7 bases from V and 2 bases from J; junction bases left unmatched: 6. The length of the CDR3 is 14 residues.

This sequence joins TRBV3-1 (or the pseudogene TRBV3-2) and TRBJ2-3; 13 nucleotides match TRBD2. This CDR3 has 15 amino acids. Germline CDR1 reads LGHDT; CDR2 reads YNNKEL (reference sequence). V shed 7 bases, J shed 3 bases, and the junction held 4 bases outside the gene matches. CDR3 sequence: CASKGLAGMTDTQYF. Written as DNA, the CDR3 is TGTGCCAGCAAGGGACTAGCGGGAATGACAGATACGCAGTATTTT.

The chain carries TRBV7-9 and TRBJ2-3; the match to TRBD1 covers 7 bases. Trimming cost V 5 bases and J 0 bases; bases outside gene matches: 11. The germline V gene encodes CDR1 SEHNR and CDR2 FQNEAQ (reference sequence). This CDR3 region has 17 residues. In DNA, the CDR3 is TGTGCCAGCAGCCGACGGGACAGTTTTCTGAGCACAGATACGCAGTATTTT. The encoded protein is CASSRRDSFLSTDTQYF.

The genes are TRBV5-1 and TRBJ2-7; a possible D gene is TRBD2 (6 bases). Per germline, CDR1 SGHRS and CDR2 YFSETQ. CDR3 length: 16 amino acids. The V end was cut by 4 bases, the J end by 4 bases, with 21 bases between. CDR3 protein: CASSTTEGLAVYEQYF. CDR3 coding DNA: TGCGCCAGCAGCACCACGGAGGGGCTGGCCGTGTACGAGCAGTACTTC. The full variable domain, its missing parts supplied by reference TRBV5-1 and TRBJ2-7, is KAGVTQTPRYLIKTRGQQVTLSCSPISGHRSVSWYQQTPGQGLQFLFEYFSETQRNKGNFPGRFSGRQFSNSRSEMNVSTLELGDSALYLCASSTTEGLAVYEQYFGPGTRLTVT.

The chain recombines TRBV30 with TRBJ2-7; TRBD1 matches at 9 bases. V lost 5 bases, J lost 2 bases, and 7 bases stayed unmatched. Germline V gives CDR1 GTSNPN, CDR2 SVGIG (reference sequence). The CDR3 sequence is 14 residues long. CDR3 coding DNA: TGTGCCTGGGGGACAGGGATCTATCCCTACGAGCAGTACTTC. This gives the protein CAWGTGIYPYEQYF.